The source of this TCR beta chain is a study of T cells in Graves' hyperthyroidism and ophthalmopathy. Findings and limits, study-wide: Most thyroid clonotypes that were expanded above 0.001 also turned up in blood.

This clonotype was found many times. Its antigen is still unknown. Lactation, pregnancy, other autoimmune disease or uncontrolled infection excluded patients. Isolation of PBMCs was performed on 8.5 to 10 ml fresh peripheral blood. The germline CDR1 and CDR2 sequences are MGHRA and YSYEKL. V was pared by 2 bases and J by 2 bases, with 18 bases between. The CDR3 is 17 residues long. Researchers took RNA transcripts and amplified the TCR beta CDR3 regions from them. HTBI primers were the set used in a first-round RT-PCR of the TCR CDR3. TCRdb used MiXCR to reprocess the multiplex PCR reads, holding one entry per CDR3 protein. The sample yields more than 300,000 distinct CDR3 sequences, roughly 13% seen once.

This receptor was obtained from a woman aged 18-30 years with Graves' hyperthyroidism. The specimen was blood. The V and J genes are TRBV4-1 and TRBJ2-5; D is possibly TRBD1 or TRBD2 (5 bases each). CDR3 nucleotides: TGCGCCAGCAGCCAACCCCCCCGAGGGACGCTTCAAGAGACCCAGTACTTC. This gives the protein CASSQPPRGTLQETQYF.